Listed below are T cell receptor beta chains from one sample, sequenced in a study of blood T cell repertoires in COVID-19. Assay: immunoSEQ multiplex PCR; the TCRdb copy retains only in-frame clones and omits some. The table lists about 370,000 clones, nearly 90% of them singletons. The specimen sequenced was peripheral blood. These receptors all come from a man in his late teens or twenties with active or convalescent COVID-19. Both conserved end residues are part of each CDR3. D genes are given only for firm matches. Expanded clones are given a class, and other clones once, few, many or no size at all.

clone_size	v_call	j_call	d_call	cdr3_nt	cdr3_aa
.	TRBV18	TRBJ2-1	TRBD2	TGTGCCAGCTCACCAAGGACTAGCGGTTTGGATGAGCAGTTCTTC	CASSPRTSGLDEQFF
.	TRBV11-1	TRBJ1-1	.	TGTGCCAGCAGCTTAGGGGGACACCAGGCAATTGAAGCTTTCTTT	CASSLGGHQAIEAFF
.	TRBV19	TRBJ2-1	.	TGTGCCAGTAGTACCGTAACTAGAGGCTCCTACAATGAGCAGTTCTTC	CASSTVTRGSYNEQFF
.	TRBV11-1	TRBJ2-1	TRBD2	TGTGCCAGCAGTGTATACGGCGGGAGCGCCTACAATGAGCAGTTCTTC	CASSVYGGSAYNEQFF
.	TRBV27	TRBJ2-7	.	TGTGCCAGCAAATACAGGGAACCCTACGAGCAGTACTTC	CASKYREPYEQYF
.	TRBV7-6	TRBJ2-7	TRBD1	TGTGCCAGCAGCACGGGACAGGGGTTCATCGAGCAGTACTTC	CASSTGQGFIEQYF
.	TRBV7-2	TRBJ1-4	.	TGTGCCAGCAGCCTAGAGGGCCTAAGGGGAGAAAAACTGTTTTTT	CASSLEGLRGEKLFF
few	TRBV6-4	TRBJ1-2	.	TGTGCCAGCAGTGACTCGTTTGGACAGAGAGATGGCTACACCTTC	CASSDSFGQRDGYTF
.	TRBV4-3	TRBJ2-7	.	TGCGCCAGCAGCCAAGATCTAAGCGGAGGGACCTACGAGCAGTACTTC	CASSQDLSGGTYEQYF
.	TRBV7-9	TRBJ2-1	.	TGTGCCAGCAGCTCGGGAGTCAATGAGCAGTTCTTC	CASSSGVNEQFF
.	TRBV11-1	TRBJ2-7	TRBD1	TGTGCCAGCAGCCCGGACAGGGACTTGGGTGAGCAGTACTTC	CASSPDRDLGEQYF
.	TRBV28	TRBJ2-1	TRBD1	TGTGCCAGCAGCACGGACAGGGGGGACTACAATGAGCAGTTCTTC	CASSTDRGDYNEQFF
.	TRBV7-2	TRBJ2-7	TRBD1	TGTGCCAGCAGCTTACGAGGGGACAGAGCCTACGAGCAGTACTTC	CASSLRGDRAYEQYF
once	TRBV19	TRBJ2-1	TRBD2	TGTGCCAGTAGTATCCTAGCGGGAGGGCAACAGTTCTTC	CASSILAGGQQFF
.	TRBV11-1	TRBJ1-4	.	TGTGCCAGCAGCCCAAGGGCGGGTGAAAAACTGTTTTTT	CASSPRAGEKLFF
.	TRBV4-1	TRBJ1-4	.	TGCGCCAGCAGCCAAGATCCGCCAGGGACTAATGAAAAACTGTTTTTT	CASSQDPPGTNEKLFF
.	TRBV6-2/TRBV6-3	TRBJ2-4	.	TGTGCCAGCAGCCAGGCAATAGCGCAAGCCAAAAACATTCAGTACTTC	CASSQAIAQAKNIQYF
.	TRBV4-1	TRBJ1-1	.	TGCGCCAGCAGCCAAGTCGTCAGGGGAGGGACTGAAGCTTTCTTT	CASSQVVRGGTEAFF
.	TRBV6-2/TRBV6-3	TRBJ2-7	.	TGTGCCAGCAGTTACTGGATTTACGGGGAGCAGTACTTC	CASSYWIYGEQYF
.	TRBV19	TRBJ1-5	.	TGTGCCAGTAGTCTCCGCGGGGGGGCAGGCAGCAATCAGCCCCAGCATTTT	CASSLRGGAGSNQPQHF
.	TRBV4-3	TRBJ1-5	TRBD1	TGCGCCAGCAGCCAGGACCGAGACAGGGGTCATCAGCCCCAGCATTTT	CASSQDRDRGHQPQHF
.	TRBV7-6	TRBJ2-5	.	TGTGCCAGCAGCCAACAAGAGACCCAGTACTTC	CASSQQETQYF
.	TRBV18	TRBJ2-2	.	TGTGCCAGCTCACCACCCGGCCAGGTGGTCCTTTTTGGGGAGCTGTTTTTT	CASSPPGQVVLFGELFF
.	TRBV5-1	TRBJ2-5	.	TGCGCCAGCAGCTTATTCAGGGGAGGGGAGACCCAGTACTTC	CASSLFRGGETQYF
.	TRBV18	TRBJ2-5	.	TGTGCCAGCTCACCATACGGGGAGACCCAGTACTTC	CASSPYGETQYF
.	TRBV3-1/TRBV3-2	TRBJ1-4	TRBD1	TGTGCCAGCAGCCCCGGGACAGGGGGCTATAATGAAAAACTGTTTTTT	CASSPGTGGYNEKLFF
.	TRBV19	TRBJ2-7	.	TGTGCCAGTAGTGTGCGGGGTGGAGAGCAGTACTTC	CASSVRGGEQYF
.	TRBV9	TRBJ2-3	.	TGTGCCAGCAGCCTTGTGGGGGCCCGCAGGGGAGGGGATACGCAGTATTTT	CASSLVGARRGGDTQYF
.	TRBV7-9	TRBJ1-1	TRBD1	TGTGCCAGCAGCGAGACAGGGGCCCCTGAAGCTTTCTTT	CASSETGAPEAFF
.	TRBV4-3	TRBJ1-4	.	TGCGCCAGCAGCCAAGTTTTGGGAGTGGAAAAACTGTTTTTT	CASSQVLGVEKLFF
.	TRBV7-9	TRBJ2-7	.	TGTGCCAGCAGCCCAGCCTACGAGCAGTACTTC	CASSPAYEQYF
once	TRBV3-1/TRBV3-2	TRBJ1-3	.	TGTGCCAGCAGCCAACGGACAGCCAACAGCATATATTTT	CASSQRTANSIYF
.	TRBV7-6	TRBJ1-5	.	TGTGCCAGCAGCGCAGGACAGAACAATCAGCCCCAGCATTTT	CASSAGQNNQPQHF
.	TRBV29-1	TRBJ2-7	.	TGCAGCGCTGCGGACAGCGGGATCTACGAGCAGTACTTC	CSAADSGIYEQYF
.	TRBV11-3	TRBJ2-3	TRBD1	TGTGCCAGCAGCTTAGGGACAGGGAGTTCTACAGATACGCAGTATTTT	CASSLGTGSSTDTQYF
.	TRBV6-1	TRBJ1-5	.	TGTGCCAGCAGTGTTCAGGGTGGCGGACAGATGGATCAGCCCCAGCATTTT	CASSVQGGGQMDQPQHF
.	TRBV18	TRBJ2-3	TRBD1	TGTGCCAGCTTACACACAGGGGTTGCAGGTACAGATACGCAGTATTTT	CASLHTGVAGTDTQYF
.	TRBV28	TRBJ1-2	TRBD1	TGTGCCAGCAGTTTCCGGGACAGGGGTCACTATGGCTACACCTTC	CASSFRDRGHYGYTF
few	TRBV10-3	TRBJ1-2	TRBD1	TGTGCCATCAGTACTCCAGGGACAGCTTATGGCTACACCTTC	CAISTPGTAYGYTF
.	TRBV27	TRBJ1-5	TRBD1	TGTGCCAGCAGACCAACAGGGGGCGGCGTGGGTAGCAATCAGCCCCAGCATTTT	CASRPTGGGVGSNQPQHF
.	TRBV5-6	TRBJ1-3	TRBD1	TGTGCCAGCAGCTTGGTGACAGGGACAGGAAACACCATATATTTT	CASSLVTGTGNTIYF
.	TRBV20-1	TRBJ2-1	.	TGCAGTGCCCCTAAGATGCAGTTCTTC	CSAPKMQFF
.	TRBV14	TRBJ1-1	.	TGTGCCAGCAGCCAATGGGAGGAGGCTTTCTTT	CASSQWEEAFF
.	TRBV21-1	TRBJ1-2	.	TGTGCCAGCAGAACTACAGGGGGTGGCTACACCTTC	CASRTTGGGYTF
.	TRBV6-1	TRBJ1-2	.	TGTGCCAGCAGTGACAGGGGTCATGGCTACACCTTC	CASSDRGHGYTF
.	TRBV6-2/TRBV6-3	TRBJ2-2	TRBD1	TGTGCCAGCAGTGCGTCCGGGACAGGGTCTCCCGGGGAGCTGTTTTTT	CASSASGTGSPGELFF
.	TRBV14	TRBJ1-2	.	TGTGCCAGCAGCCAAGGTTTCAGGGCCTATGGCTACACCTTC	CASSQGFRAYGYTF
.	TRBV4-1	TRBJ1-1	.	TGCGCCAGCAGCCAAGTTCCAGGGTTGGGGAACACTGAAGCTTTCTTT	CASSQVPGLGNTEAFF
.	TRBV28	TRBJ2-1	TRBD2	TGTGCCAGCAAACTAGCGGATAACAATGAGCAGTTCTTC	CASKLADNNEQFF
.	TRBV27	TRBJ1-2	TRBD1	TGTGCCAGCAGTTTATCCATCTGGGACAGGAACTATGGCTACACCTTC	CASSLSIWDRNYGYTF
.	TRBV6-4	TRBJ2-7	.	TGTGCCAGCAGCCCAGGGGAATCCTACGAGCAGTACTTC	CASSPGESYEQYF
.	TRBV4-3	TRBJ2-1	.	TGCGCCAGCAGCCAAGACGGGGGTGCCTACAATGAGCAGTTCTTC	CASSQDGGAYNEQFF
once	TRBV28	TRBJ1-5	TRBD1	TGTGCCAGCTATACGTCCGCAGGGGGCCAGCCCCAGCATTTT	CASYTSAGGQPQHF
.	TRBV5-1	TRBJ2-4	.	TGCGCCAGCAGCCCCAGGGAAGAAAACATTCAGTACTTC	CASSPREENIQYF
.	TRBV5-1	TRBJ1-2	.	TGCGCCAGCAGCAGTACAGTTAACTATGGCTACACCTTC	CASSSTVNYGYTF